The 29 T cell receptor beta chains below were found in one sample sequenced in a study of regulatory T cells in long-lasting Graves disease. The time point was: persistent/refractory GD, antithyroid drugs over 5 years with positive TRAb. Extracted RNA from PBMCs served as the source of the TCR library. Assembly of TCR beta libraries relied on iRepertoire HTBI primers together with Arm-PCR of CDR3 regions. TCRdb reprocessed the multiplex PCR reads via MiXCR and lists one record per CDR3 protein. The sample has over 300,000 distinct CDR3 sequences, roughly a fifth seen once. This material consisted of peripheral blood mononuclear cells (PBMCs), taken when the disease was refractory, from a patient treated with antithyroid drugs. The origin of the receptors is a female donor with Graves disease.

This clonotype was counted at least ten times. V gene TRBV6-1 combines with J gene TRBJ1-6; D ambiguous. Germline values: CDR1 MNHNS, CDR2 SASEGT. V was trimmed by 0 bases and J by 0 bases, leaving 12 bases between them. The length of the CDR3 is 18 residues. CDR3 DNA sequence: TGTGCCAGCAGTGAAGCCCTACTACAGAGCTCCTATAATTCACCCCTCCACTTT. This translates into CASSEALLQSSYNSPLHF.

This clonotype was counted many times. This chain connects TRBV2 to TRBJ1-1, with D maybe TRBD1 (5 bases). The V end lost 6 bases, the J end lost 1 base, and 12 bases lay between the germline ends. The CDR3 has 14 amino acids. In germline, CDR1 is SNHLY, CDR2 FYNNEI. The CDR3 sequence: CASRVRQTNTEAFF. As DNA, the CDR3 is TGTGCCAGCAGAGTACGACAGACGAACACTGAAGCTTTCTTT.

Notes on this clonotype: Being one base from a much bigger clone, this may be a read error. This CDR3 fails to terminate in the conserved phenylalanine or tryptophan, so it likely reflects a read error. This chain connects TRBV5-1 to TRBJ2-6, with D possibly TRBD1 on 6 matching bases. This CDR3 is built from 17 residues. The germline V and J ends were trimmed by 1 base and 0 bases, with 11 bases remaining between them. CDR1 is SGHRS and CDR2 is YFSETQ in the germline V gene. CDR3 amino acids: CASSLPGDSSGANVLTL. The DNA for the CDR3 is TGCGCCAGCAGCTTGCCAGGGGATAGCTCTGGGGCCAACGTCCTGACTCTC.

This clonotype was picked up many times. The chain combines TRBV7-9 with TRBJ2-7; D is undetermined. Between the trimmed V and J ends, which lost 5 bases and 3 bases, there was a span of 11 bases. This CDR3 has 13 residues. CDR1 and CDR2 from the germline V gene are SEHNR and FQNEAQ (reference sequence). The DNA for the CDR3 is TGTGCCAGCAGCCGTTCGGCTAGCTACGAGCAGTACTTC. Amino acids: CASSRSASYEQYF.

The chain combines TRBV20-1 with TRBJ2-5, with D perhaps assigned TRBD1 or TRBD2 (6 bases each). CDR1 DFQATT and CDR2 SNEGSKA come from the germline V gene (reference sequence). CDR3 length: 14 residues. Trimming cost V 1 base and J 5 bases, with 14 bases left between them. CDR3 region: CSARGGTNFETQYF. As DNA, the CDR3 is TGCAGTGCTAGAGGCGGGACAAACTTCGAGACCCAGTACTTC.

The sample holds many counts of this clonotype. The chain carries TRBV13 and TRBJ1-1, with D possibly matching TRBD1 (6 bases). CDR3 length: 13 residues. V was pared by 5 bases and J by 7 bases, with 14 bases between. The germline V gene encodes CDR1 PRHDT and CDR2 FYEKMQ (reference sequence). This CDR3 reads CASSRAQGREAFF. The CDR3 DNA reads TGTGCCAGCAGCCGGGCACAGGGACGTGAAGCTTTCTTT. Full variable domain (rest looked up from reference TRBV13 and TRBJ1-1): AAGVIQSPRHLIKEKRETATLKCYPIPRHDTVYWYQQGPGQDPQFLISFYEKMQSDKGSIPDRFSAQQFSDYHSELNMSSLELGDSALYFCASSRAQGREAFFGQGTRLTVV.

With regard to this clonotype: Germline is not matched at one junction end, which may reflect a read error. The V gene is TRBV11-2, the J gene TRBJ2-2, with D maybe TRBD2 (6 bases). CDR1 SGHAT and CDR2 FQNNGV come from the germline V gene. This CDR3 spans 18 amino acids. CDR3 amino acids: CASGGNRFTLTYTGELLF. The CDR3 DNA sequence: TGTGCCAGCGGGGGGAACAGGTTCACACTTACATACACCGGGGAGCTGCTTTTT.

This clonotype was seen a few times. The chain has TRBV10-3 and TRBJ1-2, with a weak D call TRBD1 (6 bases). The CDR3 consists of 15 residues. CDR1 is ENHRY, CDR2 SYGVKD, per germline. The V and J ends lost 2 bases and 4 bases respectively, with 14 bases between them. The CDR3, as DNA: TGTGCCATCAGTGAGAGTTTCGTACAGGGCTATGGCTACACCTTC. Its protein product is CAISESFVQGYGYTF.

This clonotype was seen a few times. V gene TRBV7-3 combines with J gene TRBJ2-6; no clear D gene. Germline CDR1 and CDR2: SGHTA and FQGTGA. Trimming cost V 7 bases and J 0 bases, with 7 bases left between them. This CDR3 region has 14 residues. This chain's CDR3 is CASTPNSGANVLTF. For the CDR3, the DNA is TGTGCCAGCACCCCCAACTCTGGGGCCAACGTCCTGACTTTC.

V and J are TRBV27 and TRBJ2-7, with 7 bases aligning to TRBD2. Germline CDR1 MNHEY, CDR2 SMNVEV (reference sequence). The CDR3 contains 15 residues. V was clipped by 1 base and J by 1 base; unmatched bases: 4. The CDR3 DNA reads as TGTGCCAGCAGTTTATTCGGGGGGATTTCCTACGAGCAGTACTTC. Amino acids: CASSLFGGISYEQYF.

The rearrangement uses TRBV20-1 and TRBJ2-3; 8 nucleotides agree with TRBD2. The CDR3 is 14 residues long. Per the germline V gene, CDR1 is DFQATT and CDR2 is SNEGSKA (reference sequence). Unmatched junction bases numbered 8, after V lost 5 bases and J lost 4 bases. Here the CDR3 reads CSAPKAGDPDTQYF. DNA for the CDR3: TGCAGTGCTCCTAAAGCGGGAGATCCAGATACGCAGTATTTT.

In its sample, this clonotype was seen many times. This chain links TRBV7-9 with TRBJ2-5; unclear D gene. CDR1 SEHNR and CDR2 FQNEAQ come from the germline V gene (reference sequence). This CDR3 is 15 amino acids long. V lost 2 bases and J lost 5, with 15 bases in between. This CDR3 reads CASSLSLEYGETQYF. CDR3 nucleotide sequence: TGTGCCAGCAGCTTATCGTTAGAGTACGGGGAGACCCAGTACTTC.

This clonotype was counted a few times. The rearrangement links TRBV6-2 or TRBV6-3 to TRBJ2-2; no clear D. V lost 0 bases and J lost 9, with 8 bases in between. In germline, CDR1 is MNHEY, CDR2 SVGEGT. This CDR3 is 13 amino acids long. CDR3 region: CASSYSMDRELFF. CDR3 DNA sequence: TGTGCCAGCAGTTACTCGATGGATCGGGAGCTGTTTTTT.

V gene TRBV7-2 combines with J gene TRBJ2-2; D not resolved. CDR3 length: 14 amino acids. CDR1 is SGHTA, CDR2 FQGNSA, per germline. V was pared by 0 bases and J by 4 bases, with 6 bases between. In DNA form, the CDR3 reads TGTGCCAGCAGCTTAGCCCAGCTCACCGGGGAGCTGTTTTTT. Encoded protein: CASSLAQLTGELFF.

J is TRBJ2-7 and V is TRBV11-2; 8 bases agree with TRBD2. The V gene end was trimmed by 5 bases and the J gene end by 0 bases; junction bases not matched to a gene: 9. The length of the CDR3 is 16 residues. Germline V lookup: CDR1 SGHAT, CDR2 FQNNGV. The CDR3 nucleotides are TGTGCCAGCAGCCCCCCGGGTAGCGGGATCTCCTACGAGCAGTACTTC. Amino acid sequence: CASSPPGSGISYEQYF.

This clonotype was picked up many times. The chain couples TRBV12-3 or TRBV12-4 to TRBJ1-4, with a possible D match to TRBD1 (6 bases). V lost 4 bases to trimming and J lost 4 bases, with 10 bases between them. CDR3 length: 14 residues. CDR3 amino acids: CASSSQGNNEKLFF. CDR3 nucleotide sequence: TGTGCCAGCAGTTCTCAGGGGAATAATGAAAAACTGTTTTTT.

This clonotype was detected many times. This chain joins TRBV15 and TRBJ2-5, with D possibly being TRBD1 or TRBD2 (6 bases each). The CDR3 length is 16 residues. Trimming took 2 bases from V and 2 from J, leaving 15 bases between them. Per the germline V gene, CDR1 is LNHNV and CDR2 is YYDKDF (reference sequence). CDR3 nucleotides: TGTGCCACCAGCAGATCTTCTAGGGGGAGGCAAGAGACCCAGTACTTC. Translating gives CATSRSSRGRQETQYF.

J is TRBJ1-6 and V is TRBV25-1, with D perhaps TRBD1 (5 bases). In germline, CDR1 is MGHDK, CDR2 SYGVNS. The CDR3 length is 14 residues. V was cut by 5 bases and J by 7 bases, with 12 bases left in between. Written as DNA, the CDR3 is TGTGCCAGCAGTAACGCAGGGCGGAATTCACCCCTCCACTTT. Encoded protein: CASSNAGRNSPLHF.

V is TRBV10-2 and J is TRBJ2-1; 9 bases map to TRBD1. After removal of 4 bases from V and 6 bases from J, the junction contained 16 bases not matched to a gene. Per germline, CDR1 WSHSY and CDR2 SAAADI. The length of the CDR3 is 18 residues. The CDR3 bases are TGCGCCAGCAGTGCCAGCAGCTTGGACAGGGGCCTAGGCAATGAGCAGTTCTTC. It codes for CASSASSLDRGLGNEQFF.

This clonotype was counted ten times or more. The chain combines TRBV11-2 with TRBJ1-6; TRBD1 agrees at 8 bases. The J segment lost 7 bases and the V segment lost 2 bases, leaving 4 bases of the junction unmatched. The CDR3 extends over 15 amino acids. The V gene's germline CDR1 is SGHAT and CDR2 FQNNGV. Here the CDR3 reads CASSLPGTGNSPLHF. For the CDR3, the DNA is TGTGCCAGCAGCTTACCGGGGACAGGCAATTCACCCCTCCACTTT.

This clonotype has just a few counts. The chain links TRBV6-1 to TRBJ2-2; 7 nucleotides line up with TRBD2. CDR1 is MNHNS, CDR2 SASEGT, per germline. Unmatched junction bases numbered 9, after V lost 10 bases and J lost 7 bases. The CDR3 sequence is 13 residues long. The CDR3 sequence: CATKETSYGELFF. CDR3 DNA sequence: TGTGCCACCAAGGAGACTAGCTACGGGGAGCTGTTTTTT.

This clonotype was seen a handful of times. The chain employs TRBV6-2 or TRBV6-3 and TRBJ2-7; 12 bases agree with TRBD2. The CDR3 is 15 amino acids. V was pared by 5 bases and J by 3 bases, with 5 bases of the junction left unmatched. The V gene's germline CDR1 is MNHEY and CDR2 SVGEGT. CDR3 DNA sequence: TGTGCCAGCAGTGAGGGACTAGCGGGTTTCTACGAGCAGTACTTC. It is translated as CASSEGLAGFYEQYF.

The chain recombines TRBV12-3 or TRBV12-4 with TRBJ1-6; the match to TRBD1 covers 7 bases. J lost 7 bases, V lost 6 bases, and 6 bases had no gene match. CDR3 size: 14 residues. For the CDR3, the DNA is TGTGCCAGCAGCCGACAGGGCCGAAATTCACCCCTCCACTTT. It specifies CASSRQGRNSPLHF.

This chain links TRBV18 with TRBJ1-5; a weak D match, TRBD1 (5 bases). In germline, CDR1 is KGHSH, CDR2 LQKENI. The CDR3 is made up of 14 amino acids. Trimming left V 2 bases short and J 6 bases short, with 11 bases between. In nucleotides, the CDR3 is TGTGCCAGCTCACCAATCCAGGGATTTCAGCCCCAGCATTTT. Amino acid sequence: CASSPIQGFQPQHF.

This clonotype was seen more than once but under ten times. The chain has TRBV7-9 and TRBJ1-4, with 10 bases lining up with TRBD1. The J segment lost 6 bases and the V segment lost 4 bases, leaving 2 bases of the junction unmatched. The CDR3 loop spans 14 amino acids. Germline assignment: CDR1 SEHNR and CDR2 FQNEAQ (reference sequence). The CDR3 coding sequence is TGTGCCAGCAGCTCCGGGACAGGGGATGAAAAACTGTTTTTT. Its protein product is CASSSGTGDEKLFF.

This clonotype came up a few times. The chain uses TRBV3-1 and TRBJ2-2, with D possibly TRBD1 on 6 matching bases. Looked up from germline, CDR1 is LGHDT and CDR2 is YNNKEL (reference sequence). V lost 4 bases and J lost 3, with 12 bases in between. CDR3 length equals 15 residues. The CDR3 is CASSRVAGDTGELFF. CDR3 DNA: TGTGCCAGCAGCCGAGTCGCAGGGGACACCGGGGAGCTGTTTTTT.

Points on this clonotype: A junction end diverges from the germline sequence, so it may reflect a read error. The chain employs TRBV4-1 and TRBJ1-1; D is ambiguous. The CDR3 has 15 amino acids. Germline CDR1 is MGHRA and CDR2 is YSYEKL. In DNA form, the CDR3 reads TGCACCAGCAGCCAAGTGGGATATAAGAACACTGAAGCTTTCTTT. Amino acid sequence: CTSSQVGYKNTEAFF.

This clonotype was picked up many times. The chain is built from TRBV20-1 and TRBJ1-1, with 7 bases aligning to TRBD1. J gave up 5 bases and V 4 bases, and 10 bases lay outside the gene matches. This CDR3 contains 14 residues. Per the germline V gene, CDR1 is DFQATT and CDR2 is SNEGSKA (reference sequence). The CDR3 bases are TGCAGTGCTACGGGGGAACAGGGGAAGACTGAAGCTTTCTTT. It is translated as CSATGEQGKTEAFF.

About this clonotype: Sequence at one end of the junction differs from germline and may be a read error. The CDR3 DNA follows: TGTGCCAGCAGCTTGTTCAAGTCACCCCTCCACTTT. It yields the protein CASSLFKSPLHF. This chain connects TRBV5-1 to TRBJ1-6; D not resolved. This CDR3 comprises 12 residues. Germline V gene data show CDR1 as SGHRS and CDR2 as YFSETQ.